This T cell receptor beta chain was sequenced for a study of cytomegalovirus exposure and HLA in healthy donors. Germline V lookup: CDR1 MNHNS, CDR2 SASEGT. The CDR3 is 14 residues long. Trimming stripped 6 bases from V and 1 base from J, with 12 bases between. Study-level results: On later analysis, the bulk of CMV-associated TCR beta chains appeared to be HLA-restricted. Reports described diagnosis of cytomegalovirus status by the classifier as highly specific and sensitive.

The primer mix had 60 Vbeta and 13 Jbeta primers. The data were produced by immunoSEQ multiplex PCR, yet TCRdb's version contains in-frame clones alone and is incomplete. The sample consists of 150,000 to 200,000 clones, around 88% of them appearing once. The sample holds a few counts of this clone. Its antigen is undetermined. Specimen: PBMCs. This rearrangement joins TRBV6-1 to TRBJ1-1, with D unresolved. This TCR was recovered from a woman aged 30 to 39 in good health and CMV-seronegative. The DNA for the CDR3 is TGTGCCAGCAGGGAGGCGCGGCCGAACACTGAAGCTTTCTTT. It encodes CASREARPNTEAFF.